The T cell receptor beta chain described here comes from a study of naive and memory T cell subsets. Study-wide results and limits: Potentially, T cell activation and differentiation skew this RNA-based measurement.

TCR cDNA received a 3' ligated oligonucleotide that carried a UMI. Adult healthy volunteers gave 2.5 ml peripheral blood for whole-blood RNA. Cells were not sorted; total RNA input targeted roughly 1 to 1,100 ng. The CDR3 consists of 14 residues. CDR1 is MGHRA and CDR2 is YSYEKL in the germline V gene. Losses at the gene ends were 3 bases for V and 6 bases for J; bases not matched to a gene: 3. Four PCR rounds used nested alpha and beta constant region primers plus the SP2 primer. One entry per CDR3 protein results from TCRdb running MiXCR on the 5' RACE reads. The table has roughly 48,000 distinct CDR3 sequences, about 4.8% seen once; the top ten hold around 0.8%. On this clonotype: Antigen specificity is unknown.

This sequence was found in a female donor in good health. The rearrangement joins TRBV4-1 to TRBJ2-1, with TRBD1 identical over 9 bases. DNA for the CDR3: TGCGCCAGCAGCCAGAGACAGGGGGGCAATGAGCAGTTCTTC. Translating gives CASSQRQGGNEQFF.